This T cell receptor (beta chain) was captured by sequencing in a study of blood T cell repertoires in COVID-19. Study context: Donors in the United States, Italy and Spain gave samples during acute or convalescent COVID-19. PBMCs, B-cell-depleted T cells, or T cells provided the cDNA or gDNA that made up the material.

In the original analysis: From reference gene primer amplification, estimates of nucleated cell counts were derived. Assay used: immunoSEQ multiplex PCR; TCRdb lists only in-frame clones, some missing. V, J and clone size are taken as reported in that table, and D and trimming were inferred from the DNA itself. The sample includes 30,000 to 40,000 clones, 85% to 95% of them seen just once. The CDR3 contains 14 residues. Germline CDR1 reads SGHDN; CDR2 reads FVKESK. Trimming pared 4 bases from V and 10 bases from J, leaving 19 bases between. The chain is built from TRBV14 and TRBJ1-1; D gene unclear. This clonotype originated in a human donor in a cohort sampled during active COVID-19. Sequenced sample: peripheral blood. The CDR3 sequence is CASSPNLPVGGAFF. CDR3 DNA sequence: TGTGCCAGCAGCCCAAACTTACCTGTCGGAGGAGCTTTCTTT.